The 6 T cell receptor beta chains given below trace back to one sample, sequenced in a study of cytomegalovirus exposure and HLA in healthy donors. 60 Vbeta and 13 Jbeta primers were used in PCR. Measured with immunoSEQ multiplex PCR; TCRdb has only the in-frame clones, and not every one. This table has about 140,000 clones, roughly four fifths appearing once. The sample was PBMCs. The receptors were sampled from a man aged 25-45 years in good health and CMV-seropositive.

The V gene is TRBV5-1, the J gene TRBJ2-3; D is possibly TRBD2 (5 bases). Looked up from germline, CDR1 is SGHRS and CDR2 is YFSETQ. This CDR3 contains 15 residues. Trimming pared 6 bases from V and 2 bases from J, leaving 16 bases between. The CDR3 DNA sequence: TGCGCCAGCACCTTTTCGGGGTACGACACAGATACGCAGTATTTT. Protein: CASTFSGYDTDTQYF.

The V gene is TRBV2, the J gene TRBJ1-1; TRBD1 agrees at 7 bases. Losses at the gene ends were 6 bases for V and 3 bases for J; bases not matched to a gene: 7. The CDR3 runs to 14 residues. In germline, CDR1 is SNHLY, CDR2 FYNNEI. CDR3: CASRPTGTDTEAFF. In nucleotides, the CDR3 is TGTGCCAGCAGACCGACAGGGACGGACACTGAAGCTTTCTTT.

This chain joins TRBV7-9 and TRBJ1-2, with TRBD1 matching over 8 bases. J was trimmed by 6 bases and V by 4 bases; bases with no gene match: 7. The CDR3 is made up of 14 amino acids. Per germline, CDR1 SEHNR and CDR2 FQNEAQ (reference sequence). This CDR3 is CASSSSDRVDGYTF. The CDR3 DNA follows: TGTGCCAGCAGCTCGTCGGACAGGGTGGATGGCTACACCTTC.

The genes are TRBV11-2 and TRBJ1-1; D possibly corresponds to TRBD1 (6 bases). V lost 1 base and J 1 base, leaving 10 bases between the germline ends. Germline V lookup: CDR1 SGHAT, CDR2 FQNNGV. The CDR3 runs to 15 residues. CDR3 nucleotides: TGTGCCAGCAGCTTAGGGGGGGGCAGGAACACTGAAGCTTTCTTT. It codes for CASSLGGGRNTEAFF.

A remark on this clone: At one of its ends the junction is not consistent with the germline gene, which may arise from a read error. The chain couples TRBV6-5 to TRBJ2-7, with 8 bases matching TRBD2. Germline loops: CDR1 MNHEY, CDR2 SVGAGI. The CDR3 runs to 12 residues. DNA for the CDR3: TGTGCCAGCGGAACCGTCAGCGGGACTAGAATCTTC. Amino acids: CASGTVSGTRIF.

The chain uses TRBV19 and TRBJ2-7, with 7 nucleotides matching TRBD2. Germline V gene sequence: CDR1 LNHDA, CDR2 SQIVND (reference sequence). The CDR3 consists of 15 residues. Trimming took 8 bases from V and 2 from J; bases not matched to a gene: 12. CDR3 nucleotide sequence: TGTGCCAGTCAGTTTAGCGGGCCCCAGACCTACGAGCAGTACTTC. This encodes CASQFSGPQTYEQYF.